Below are 20 T cell receptor beta chains sequenced from a single sample in a study of blood T cell repertoires in COVID-19. Clones were read by immunoSEQ multiplex PCR, and TCRdb kept only the in-frame ones, dropping some. The sample contains about 300,000 clones, roughly 86% of which appear only once. The sample comprised peripheral blood. These receptors all come from a man in his 70s with acute or convalescent COVID-19.

The chain carries TRBV6-5 and TRBJ2-7; D is undetermined. The CDR3 spans 13 residues. V dropped 4 bases and J dropped 4 bases, with 11 bases sitting between them. The germline V gene has CDR1 MNHEY and CDR2 SVGAGI. CDR3 region: CASSLARKYEQYF. The CDR3 nucleotides read TGTGCCAGCAGTTTGGCACGTAAATACGAGCAGTACTTC.

As concerns this clone: Other DNA sequences from this sample encode an identical CDR3 as well. The chain joins TRBV28 to TRBJ1-2, with D possibly matching TRBD1 (5 bases). The germline gives CDR1 MDHEN, CDR2 SYDVKM. The CDR3 spans 12 residues. V shed 3 bases and J shed 5 bases, with 7 bases lying between them. The CDR3 protein is CASSFGGYGYTF. Written as DNA, the CDR3 is TGTGCCAGCAGTTTCGGGGGTTATGGCTACACCTTC.

The chain combines TRBV5-8 with TRBJ1-1; D perhaps matches TRBD1 (5 bases). This CDR3 has 15 amino acids. The germline CDR1 and CDR2 sequences are SGHTS and YDEGEE. Trimming removed 0 bases from V and 4 bases from J, with 13 bases in between. The CDR3 coding sequence is TGTGCCAGCAGCTTGGATGGAGGGGTGAGCACTGAAGCTTTCTTT. It yields the protein CASSLDGGVSTEAFF.

This clone came up once. V and J are TRBV18 and TRBJ2-3; 7 bases agree with TRBD2. V shed 2 bases, J shed 1 base, and the junction held 9 bases outside the gene matches. This CDR3 is 17 amino acids long. The germline gives CDR1 KGHSH, CDR2 LQKENI. The CDR3 spells CASSPTRGVRGTDTQYF. CDR3 DNA sequence: TGTGCCAGCTCACCAACTCGGGGGGTAAGGGGCACAGATACGCAGTATTTT.

J is TRBJ2-6 and V is TRBV4-1; possible D gene TRBD1, 6 bases. Germline CDR1 reads MGHRA; CDR2 reads YSYEKL. Trimming left V 0 bases short and J 0 bases short, with 12 bases between. The CDR3 runs 18 residues. The CDR3 DNA is TGCGCCAGCAGCCAAGAGGGCCAGGGGCCCTCTGGGGCCAACGTCCTGACTTTC. As protein: CASSQEGQGPSGANVLTF.

Note on this clone: Mismatch with germline at one junction end may stem from a read error. This chain uses TRBV5-1 with TRBJ2-7, with 9 bases lining up with TRBD2. Germline V gene sequence: CDR1 SGHRS, CDR2 YFSETQ. This CDR3 region has 16 residues. The CDR3 loop reads CASRLALAGTTYEQYF. As DNA, the CDR3 is TGCGCCAGCAGATTGGCGCTAGCGGGGACAACCTACGAGCAGTACTTC.

This clone was observed a few times. J is TRBJ2-4 and V is TRBV7-3; D ambiguous. Trimming removed 1 base at V and 0 bases at J, with 7 bases between. CDR1 is SGHTA, CDR2 FQGTGA, per germline. The CDR3 consists of 15 residues. CDR3: CASSLSGLAKNIQYF. CDR3 bases: TGTGCCAGCAGCTTAAGCGGTCTAGCCAAAAACATTCAGTACTTC.

This clone appeared a single time. This chain joins TRBV4-1 and TRBJ2-3; 10 bases map to TRBD2. The CDR3 totals 17 residues. V gave up 0 bases and J gave up 0 bases; unmatched junction bases: 3. Germline CDR1 reads MGHRA; CDR2 reads YSYEKL. The CDR3 protein is CASSQEELAGSTDTQYF. The CDR3 DNA reads as TGCGCCAGCAGCCAAGAGGAACTAGCGGGGAGCACAGATACGCAGTATTTT.

The chain recombines TRBV7-9 with TRBJ2-5, with 9 bases that match TRBD2. After removal of 1 base from V and 4 bases from J, the junction contained 4 bases not matched to a gene. The CDR3 has 15 amino acids. Per the germline V gene, CDR1 is SEHNR and CDR2 is FQNEAQ (reference sequence). Written as DNA, the CDR3 is TGTGCCAGCAGCTTAGTCGGGACTAGCTTAGAGACCCAGTACTTC. This sequence encodes CASSLVGTSLETQYF.

This chain connects TRBV20-1 to TRBJ1-5; no firm D call. The CDR3 length is 13 residues. The germline CDR1 and CDR2 sequences are DFQATT and SNEGSKA (reference sequence). V dropped 3 bases and J dropped 0 bases, with 6 bases sitting between them. The CDR3 DNA follows: TGCAGTGCTAGTCCAGATAGCAATCAGCCCCAGCATTTT. Translation gives CSASPDSNQPQHF.

V is TRBV7-6 and J is TRBJ1-2; tentatively, D is TRBD1 (6 bases). Trimming took off 1 base at V and 2 bases at J, with 11 bases between the two ends. The CDR3 covers 15 residues. Germline V gives CDR1 SGHVS, CDR2 FNYEAQ. The CDR3 protein is CASSLEGGTNYGYTF. For the CDR3, the DNA is TGTGCCAGCAGCTTAGAGGGGGGGACAAACTATGGCTACACCTTC.

This chain uses TRBV25-1 with TRBJ1-1; D possibly corresponds to TRBD1 (5 bases). The CDR3 covers 16 residues. The germline V gene encodes CDR1 MGHDK and CDR2 SYGVNS. V dropped 3 bases and J dropped 4 bases, with 18 bases sitting between them. CDR3 amino acids: CASSDLPGRGSTEAFF. The CDR3, as DNA: TGTGCCAGCAGTGACCTTCCAGGTCGGGGGAGCACTGAAGCTTTCTTT.

The chain links TRBV5-1 to TRBJ1-4; no reliable D call. From germline, CDR1 is SGHRS and CDR2 YFSETQ. The CDR3 has 13 amino acids. Trimming removed 6 bases from V and 5 bases from J, with 11 bases in between. The CDR3 sequence is CASKRSDNEKLFF. As DNA, the CDR3 is TGCGCCAGCAAGAGGTCAGACAATGAAAAACTGTTTTTT.

J is TRBJ2-5 and V is TRBV28, with D maybe TRBD2 (6 bases). CDR1 is MDHEN and CDR2 is SYDVKM in the germline V gene. The CDR3 is 15 residues long. V lost 6 bases to trimming and J lost 4 bases, with 18 bases between them. CDR3 residues: CASRPLGIAVETQYF. CDR3 bases: TGTGCCAGCAGGCCCTTGGGTATAGCGGTAGAGACCCAGTACTTC.

The rearrangement joins TRBV30 to TRBJ2-2, with D perhaps TRBD2 (5 bases). Trimming cost V 0 bases and J 6 bases, with 8 bases left between them. This CDR3 has 13 residues. Germline V gene lookup returns CDR1 GTSNPN and CDR2 SVGIG (reference sequence). The CDR3 DNA reads TGTGCCTGGAGTGTATTCGGGGCCGGGGAGCTGTTTTTT. Translated, it gives CAWSVFGAGELFF.

V and J are TRBV5-1 and TRBJ2-5; 8 bases line up with TRBD1. The CDR3 spans 14 residues. CDR1 SGHRS and CDR2 YFSETQ come from the germline V gene. V lost 0 bases, J lost 5 bases, and 3 bases stayed unmatched. The CDR3 region is CASSLARTGETQYF. The CDR3 coding sequence is TGCGCCAGCAGCTTGGCAAGGACAGGGGAGACCCAGTACTTC.

The rearrangement links TRBV11-2 to TRBJ2-1; 7 nucleotides match TRBD2. CDR3 length equals 14 residues. Per the germline V gene, CDR1 is SGHAT and CDR2 is FQNNGV. Trimming cost V 1 base and J 8 bases; bases outside gene matches: 5. The CDR3 spells CASSLVLAADEQFF. The CDR3 bases are TGTGCCAGCAGCTTAGTCCTAGCGGCAGATGAGCAGTTCTTC.

The J gene is TRBJ1-4, the V gene TRBV12-3 or TRBV12-4, with D perhaps TRBD1 (5 bases). The CDR3 has 13 residues. V lost 6 bases to trimming and J lost 4 bases, with 9 bases between them. CDR3 sequence (DNA): TGTGCCAGCAGCAGACAGAGTAATGAAAAACTGTTTTTT. This sequence encodes CASSRQSNEKLFF.

The V call is TRBV2, the J call TRBJ1-6; a weak D match, TRBD1 (5 bases). The CDR3 loop spans 16 amino acids. Germline assignment: CDR1 SNHLY and CDR2 FYNNEI. Trimming stripped 4 bases from V and 1 base from J, with 11 bases between. The CDR3 sequence: CASSVRGYSYNSPLHF. The CDR3 bases are TGTGCCAGCAGTGTAAGGGGTTATTCCTATAATTCACCCCTCCACTTT.

In DNA, the CDR3 is TGCGCCAGCAGCCAAATGACAGGAGTTAATGAAAAACTGTTTTTT. It yields the protein CASSQMTGVNEKLFF. The chain recombines TRBV4-3 with TRBJ1-4; D perhaps matches TRBD1 (6 bases). CDR1 LGHNA and CDR2 YSLEER come from the germline V gene. This CDR3 is 15 amino acids long. Trimming stripped 2 bases from V and 4 bases from J, with 11 bases between.